This T cell receptor (beta chain) is from a study of T-cell reconstitution after alpha-beta-depleted transplantation in children. This clonotype was observed at least ten times. Library preparation (for TCRbeta) was performed with unique molecular identifiers. TCRdb redid the calling of the PCR reads with MiXCR, one entry per CDR3 protein. The sample shows about 580,000 distinct CDR3 sequences, more than 20% of them seen only once. This CDR3 is built from 13 residues. Trimming removed 6 bases from V and 3 bases from J; junction bases left unmatched: 5. Per germline, CDR1 MDHEN and CDR2 SYDVKM. Material: PBMCs, mostly from graft donor cells, obtained 360 days after TCRalphabeta/CD19-depleted stem cell transplant. V is TRBV28 and J is TRBJ2-7; 7 bases agree with TRBD1. This sequence was found in a boy younger than two who had a stem cell transplant for acute myeloid leukemia, so the T cells may come from the graft donor. Here the CDR3 reads CASSTGVGYEQYV. CDR3 nucleotide sequence: TGTGCCAGCAGCACAGGGGTCGGCTACGAGCAGTACGTC.